The sequence of this T cell receptor beta chain was determined in a study of T cells after yellow fever vaccination (dated by TCRdb to the late 2010s). Background for the entire study: Libraries from fractions with low cell numbers were prepared with the SMART-Seq v4 Ultra Low Input RNA kit. Blood was collected at multiple timepoints before and after primary and secondary immunization, and bulk PBMC replicates and cell subsets were isolated. To follow T-cell clones before and after primary and booster YFV17D yellow fever vaccination, bulk TCR alpha and beta repertoires were sequenced over time. The cohort comprised two healthy male donors, one aged 18 to 29 and one aged 30 to 40 years.

About this clonotype itself: Its antigen is currently not known. There are no base qualities to consult, and no much larger clone falls within one base.

V is cut by 5 bases and J by 3 bases, and the space between the germline ends is 13 bases. The germline V gene specifies SGHVS as CDR1 and FQNEAQ as CDR2. From cysteine to phenylalanine, the CDR3 is 14 amino acids long. The CDR3 DNA has 42 bases and is translated from base 1. Synthesis of TCR cDNA relied on 5'RACE template switching, a step that introduced a universal primer site along with unique molecular identifiers. cDNA synthesis was primed from both the TCR alpha and TCR beta constant segments. Library amplification used two PCR steps, and the second PCR step added sample barcodes and sequencing adapters. Sequencing of libraries was performed on Illumina HiSeq 2500 (2x100 bp) or NovaSeq (2x150 bp). On the study's bioinformatics: MIGEC was used to demultiplex reads and collapse the reads into UMI consensus sequences, and MiXCR was used for V(D)J alignment. Vaccine-responding clonotypes were identified with edgeR using replicate PBMC samples, with FDR below 0.01 and a log2 fold change above 5 up to day 15 being required. CD4 or CD8 identity was assigned to each bulk clonotype according to whether the clonotype was present at higher abundance in the sequenced CD4 repertoire or the sequenced CD8 repertoire. TCRdb ran its own pipeline on the public reads, namely fastp trimming at Q25 and MiXCR clone calling, and kept in-frame beta chains. For every CDR3 protein sequence, its rows merge into one entry that carries the most common genes and DNA. What appears here as the V and J calls and clone size reflects TCRdb's work, not the paper's. This sample gives about 210,000 distinct CDR3 sequences in total; over 6.5% of them show up just once. The top ten constitute about 0.95% of the sample.

According to the study, the label for this sample's treatment or condition signals: live attenuated yellow fever vaccine strain. A standard Ficoll-Paque protocol was used to isolate PBMCs from peripheral blood. CD4 and CD8 T-cell fractions were isolated with Dynabeads CD4 and CD8 positive selection kits. TriZol was used to extract RNA from bulk PBMCs, from CD4 and CD8 fractions, and from dextramer-positive and dextramer-negative fractions. General conclusions and limits of the study: After the booster, most clones that had expanded after primary vaccination were detected again (roughly 96% of CD4 and roughly 86% of CD8), suggesting broad maintenance of memory. Because only a couple of donors were included in the study, the extent to which the findings can be generalized is limited. FACS-sorted repertoires could contain abundant contaminating clonotypes from the bulk population, so computational filtering was required. A small fraction of clonotypes appeared in both the CD4 and CD8 compartments, likely as a result of convergent recombination. Compared with the primary T-cell response, the secondary T-cell response was faster but weaker, reaching its peak on day 5 rather than on day 15.

The source is a man aged 30 to 45 who received the YFV17D yellow fever vaccine. The chain joins TRBV7-8 to TRBJ1-1; TRBD1 is a possible D gene, resting on 6 matching bases. This sample comprised CD4+ T cells sorted from PBMCs, obtained on the day of the yellow fever booster vaccination. The CDR3 here reads CASSPRGWDTEAFF. The bases read TGTGCCAGCAGCCCCAGGGGTTGGGACACTGAAGCTTTCTTT.